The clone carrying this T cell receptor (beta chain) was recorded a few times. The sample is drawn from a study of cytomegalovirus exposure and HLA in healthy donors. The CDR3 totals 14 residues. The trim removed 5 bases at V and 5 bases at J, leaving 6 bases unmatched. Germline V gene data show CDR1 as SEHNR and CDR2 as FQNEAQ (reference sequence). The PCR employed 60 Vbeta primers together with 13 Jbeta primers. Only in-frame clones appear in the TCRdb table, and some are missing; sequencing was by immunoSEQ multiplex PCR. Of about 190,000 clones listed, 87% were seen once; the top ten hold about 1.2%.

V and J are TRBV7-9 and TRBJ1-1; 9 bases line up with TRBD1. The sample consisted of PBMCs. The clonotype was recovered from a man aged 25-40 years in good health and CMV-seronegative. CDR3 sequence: CASSATGGSTEAFF. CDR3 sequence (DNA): TGTGCCAGCAGCGCCACAGGGGGCTCGACTGAAGCTTTCTTT.